The 21 T cell receptor beta chains below all came from one sample that was sequenced in a study of cytomegalovirus exposure and HLA in healthy donors. Some clones are missing from TCRdb's copy, which holds only in-frame ones; the method was immunoSEQ multiplex PCR. The sample holds 120,000 to 150,000 clones, about 91% seen once. Sequencing was carried out using PBMCs. The origin of the receptors is a woman in her late teens or twenties in good health and CMV-seropositive.

This chain uses TRBV18 with TRBJ2-7; D gene uncertain. V shed 3 bases and J shed 3 bases, with 9 bases lying between them. The CDR3 is 13 residues long. The V gene's germline CDR1 is KGHSH and CDR2 LQKENI. CDR3 residues: CASSPSKYYEQYF. Written as DNA, the CDR3 is TGTGCCAGCTCACCGTCTAAATACTACGAGCAGTACTTC.

V is TRBV27 and J is TRBJ2-7; TRBD2 agrees at 16 bases. This CDR3 comprises 17 residues. V was clipped by 6 bases and J by 2 bases; unmatched bases: 7. Germline CDR1 MNHEY, CDR2 SMNVEV (reference sequence). The CDR3 coding sequence is TGTGCCAGCAGCCGGGGACTAGCGGGGGGGTTCGCCTACGAGCAGTACTTC. This gives the protein CASSRGLAGGFAYEQYF.

This chain links TRBV4-1 with TRBJ2-7; possible D gene TRBD2, 5 bases. V lost 1 base, J lost 0 bases, and 13 bases lay in between. CDR1 and CDR2 from the germline V gene are MGHRA and YSYEKL. The length of the CDR3 is 16 residues. The CDR3 nucleotides read TGCGCCAGCAGCCAAGTATTGCTAGCCGACTCCTACGAGCAGTACTTC. Its protein product is CASSQVLLADSYEQYF.

The chain is built from TRBV5-1 and TRBJ2-1; 12 bases map to TRBD2. CDR1 is SGHRS, CDR2 YFSETQ, per germline. V lost 0 bases to trimming and J lost 4 bases; unmatched junction nucleotides: 17. The CDR3 consists of 21 residues. CDR3 residues: CASSLGETSGGPWIGYNEQFF. The CDR3 DNA reads as TGCGCCAGCAGCTTGGGCGAGACTAGCGGGGGACCGTGGATTGGTTACAATGAGCAGTTCTTC. The entire variable domain, with the rest obtained from reference TRBV5-1 and TRBJ2-1, is as follows: KAGVTQTPRYLIKTRGQQVTLSCSPISGHRSVSWYQQTPGQGLQFLFEYFSETQRNKGNFPGRFSGRQFSNSRSEMNVSTLELGDSALYLCASSLGETSGGPWIGYNEQFFGPGTRLTVL.

This sequence joins TRBV5-4 and TRBJ2-1; no firm D call. Trimming removed 4 bases at V and 2 bases at J, with 4 bases between. The CDR3 has 12 amino acids. Germline loops: CDR1 SGHNT, CDR2 YYREEE (reference sequence). CDR3 DNA: TGTGCCAGCAGCCCCACCTACAATGAGCAGTTCTTC. Protein sequence: CASSPTYNEQFF. Full variable domain (remainder filled in from reference TRBV5-4 and TRBJ2-1): ETGVTQSPTHLIKTRGQQVTLRCSSQSGHNTVSWYQQALGQGPQFIFQYYREEENGRGNFPPRFSGLQFPNYSSELNVNALELDDSALYLCASSPTYNEQFFGPGTRLTVL.

The chain combines TRBV5-6 with TRBJ1-5, with D hard to call. V lost 1 base, J lost 0 bases, and 11 bases lay in between. CDR1 and CDR2 (germline): SGHDT, YYEEEE. CDR3 length equals 16 residues. CDR3 sequence (DNA): TGTGCCAGCAGCTTGCGGCCTAGAGGTAGCAATCAGCCCCAGCATTTT. Amino acid sequence: CASSLRPRGSNQPQHF.

This clone was found once. The chain links TRBV7-6 to TRBJ2-7, with 7 bases matching TRBD2. V was pared by 0 bases and J by 6 bases, with 5 bases of the junction left unmatched. The CDR3 is 14 amino acids. CDR1 is SGHVS and CDR2 is FNYEAQ in the germline V gene. The CDR3 spells CASSLAAGAGEQYF. The CDR3 DNA reads TGTGCCAGCAGCTTAGCGGCGGGAGCGGGCGAGCAGTACTTC.

This chain uses TRBV5-4 with TRBJ1-2; 7 positions match TRBD1. From germline, CDR1 is SGHNT and CDR2 YYREEE (reference sequence). The CDR3 sequence is 16 residues long. J gave up 2 bases and V 1 base, and 8 bases lay outside the gene matches. DNA of the CDR3: TGTGCCAGCAGCTTGAACCGGGACAGCTTCAACTATGGCTACACCTTC. It codes for CASSLNRDSFNYGYTF.

This chain uses TRBV7-9 with TRBJ1-2; D unclear. Germline CDR1 and CDR2: SEHNR and FQNEAQ (reference sequence). The CDR3 covers 13 residues. The V end was cut by 1 base, the J end by 7 bases, with 10 bases between. Here the CDR3 DNA reads TGTGCCAGCAGCTTAGGGACTTTGTTTGGCTACACCTTC. Amino acid sequence: CASSLGTLFGYTF.

The chain is built from TRBV7-3 and TRBJ2-2, with TRBD1 matching 9 bases. V was pared by 0 bases and J by 5 bases, with 7 bases of the junction left unmatched. The CDR3 covers 17 residues. Looked up from germline, CDR1 is SGHTA and CDR2 is FQGTGA. CDR3 region: CASSLTPGQGYTGELFF. Here the CDR3 DNA reads TGTGCCAGCAGCTTAACACCGGGACAGGGTTATACCGGGGAGCTGTTTTTT.

The V and J genes are TRBV7-2 and TRBJ2-7; 9 nucleotides line up with TRBD1. The CDR3 runs to 14 residues. Germline-derived CDR1 and CDR2 are SGHTA and FQGNSA. The J segment lost 2 bases and the V segment lost 6 bases, leaving 5 bases of the junction unmatched. In DNA, the CDR3 is TGTGCCAGCAGGGACACAGGGGGCGCCTACGAGCAGTACTTC. Its translation: CASRDTGGAYEQYF.

This chain joins TRBV2 and TRBJ1-4; no definite D call. V was pared by 7 bases and J by 4 bases, with 16 bases between. Germline loops: CDR1 SNHLY, CDR2 FYNNEI. The CDR3 loop spans 15 amino acids. The CDR3 protein is CASKPGALLNEKLFF. CDR3 DNA sequence: TGTGCCAGCAAGCCAGGTGCCCTCCTTAATGAAAAACTGTTTTTT.

The chain has TRBV2 and TRBJ2-3, with no clear D. The germline CDR1 and CDR2 sequences are SNHLY and FYNNEI. This CDR3 spans 15 amino acids. The germline V and J ends were trimmed by 7 bases and 0 bases, with 14 bases remaining between them. The CDR3 nucleotides read TGTGCCAGCACCCGCGAAAGAGCTAGCACAGATACGCAGTATTTT. Translated: CASTRERASTDTQYF.

The chain carries TRBV7-3 and TRBJ2-5, with a tentative D call TRBD2 (6 bases). Germline CDR1 is SGHTA and CDR2 is FQGTGA. Trimming removed 5 bases from V and 7 bases from J, with 14 bases in between. This CDR3 has 13 residues. CDR3 sequence: CASSQTTGGTQYF. DNA of the CDR3: TGTGCCAGCAGCCAGACTACCGGGGGGACCCAGTACTTC.

The V gene is TRBV15, the J gene TRBJ2-7; TRBD2 matches 8 bases. CDR3 size: 15 residues. Germline values: CDR1 LNHNV, CDR2 YYDKDF (reference sequence). V was pared by 5 bases and J by 0 bases, with 6 bases of the junction left unmatched. CDR3 residues: CATSPRRGASYEQYF. CDR3 sequence (DNA): TGTGCCACCAGCCCCAGGCGGGGGGCCTCCTACGAGCAGTACTTC.

The sample holds one count of this clone. The chain links TRBV5-4 to TRBJ1-4; TRBD1 matches at 10 bases. Trimming took 4 bases from V and 5 from J; bases not matched to a gene: 5. Germline CDR1 is SGHNT and CDR2 is YYREEE (reference sequence). The CDR3 has 15 amino acids. CDR3 coding DNA: TGTGCCAGCAGCGTCGGGACAGGGGAGAATGAAAAACTGTTTTTT. This translates into CASSVGTGENEKLFF.

The chain uses TRBV5-4 and TRBJ1-4; 8 nucleotides align to TRBD1. The length of the CDR3 is 16 residues. Losses at the gene ends were 4 bases for V and 3 bases for J; bases not matched to a gene: 8. Germline-derived CDR1 and CDR2 are SGHNT and YYREEE (reference sequence). Here the CDR3 reads CASSTTRDRSNEKLFF. CDR3 bases: TGTGCCAGCAGCACAACCCGGGACAGGTCTAATGAAAAACTGTTTTTT.

This chain uses TRBV5-4 with TRBJ2-7; 7 positions agree with TRBD2. Per the germline V gene, CDR1 is SGHNT and CDR2 is YYREEE (reference sequence). The CDR3 has 15 amino acids. J lost 2 bases, V lost 0 bases, and 5 bases had no gene match. CDR3 sequence (DNA): TGTGCCAGCAGCTTGGGCGGGAGTGGGACCTACGAGCAGTACTTC. It specifies CASSLGGSGTYEQYF.

This clone was recorded once. As DNA, the CDR3 is TGTGCCAGCAGTTACAACAGGGATACTGGAAACACCATATATTTT. It yields the protein CASSYNRDTGNTIYF. The chain links TRBV6-5 to TRBJ1-3; possible D gene TRBD1, 6 bases. The CDR3 runs 15 residues. The germline V gene has CDR1 MNHEY and CDR2 SVGAGI. Trimming pared 2 bases from V and 2 bases from J, leaving 10 bases between.

This clone was detected ten times or more. This sequence joins TRBV7-9 and TRBJ1-1; D is uncertain. This CDR3 is 15 amino acids long. Germline CDR1 is SEHNR and CDR2 is FQNEAQ (reference sequence). V lost 2 bases, J lost 1 base, and 11 bases lay in between. CDR3 DNA sequence: TGTGCCAGCAGCTTAACTCGAACAGCGAACACTGAAGCTTTCTTT. It yields the protein CASSLTRTANTEAFF.

For the CDR3, the DNA is TGTGCCAGCCGGGCCAGGGAGGGTTCACCCCTCCACTTT. Its translation is CASRAREGSPLHF. The V gene is TRBV6-5, the J gene TRBJ1-6; maybe TRBD1 (5 bases). V was clipped by 8 bases and J by 9 bases, with 14 bases between them. The germline V gene encodes CDR1 MNHEY and CDR2 SVGAGI. The CDR3 has 13 amino acids.